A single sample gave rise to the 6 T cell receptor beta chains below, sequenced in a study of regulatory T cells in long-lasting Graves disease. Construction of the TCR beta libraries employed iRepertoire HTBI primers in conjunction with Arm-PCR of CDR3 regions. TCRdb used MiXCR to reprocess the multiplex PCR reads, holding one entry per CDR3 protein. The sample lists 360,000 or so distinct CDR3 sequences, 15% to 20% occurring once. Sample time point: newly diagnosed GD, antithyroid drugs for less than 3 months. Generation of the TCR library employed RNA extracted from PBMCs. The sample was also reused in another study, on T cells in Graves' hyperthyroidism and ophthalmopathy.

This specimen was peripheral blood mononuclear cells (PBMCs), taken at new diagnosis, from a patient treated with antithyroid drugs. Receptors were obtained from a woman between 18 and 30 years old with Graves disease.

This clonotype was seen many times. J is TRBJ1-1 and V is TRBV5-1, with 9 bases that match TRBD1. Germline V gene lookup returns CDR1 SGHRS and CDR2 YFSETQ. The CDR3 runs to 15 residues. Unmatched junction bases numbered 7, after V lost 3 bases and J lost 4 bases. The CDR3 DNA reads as TGCGCCAGCAGCTCTAACGGACAGGGGACCACTGAAGCTTTCTTT. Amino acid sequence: CASSSNGQGTTEAFF.

In DNA, the CDR3 is TGCAGTGCGCCGGTCCACGGTGGTGTAGCGGTGGCTGGGGCCAACGTCCTGACTTTC. As protein: CSAPVHGGVAVAGANVLTF. The rearrangement uses TRBV20-1 and TRBJ2-6; TRBD2 is a possible D gene (6 bases). V lost 6 bases and J lost 2, with 26 bases in between. The CDR3 loop spans 19 amino acids. Germline CDR1 reads DFQATT; CDR2 reads SNEGSKA (reference sequence).

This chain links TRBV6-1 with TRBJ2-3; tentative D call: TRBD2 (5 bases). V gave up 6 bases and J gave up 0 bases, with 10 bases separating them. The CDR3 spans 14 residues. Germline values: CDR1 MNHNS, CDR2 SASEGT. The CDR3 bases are TGTGCCAGCAGAACTAGTCAGAGCACAGATACGCAGTATTTT. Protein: CASRTSQSTDTQYF.

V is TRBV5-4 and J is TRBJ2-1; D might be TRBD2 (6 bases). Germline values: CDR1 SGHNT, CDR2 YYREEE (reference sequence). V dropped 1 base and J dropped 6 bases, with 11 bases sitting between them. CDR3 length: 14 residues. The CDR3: CASSLIAGSNEQFF. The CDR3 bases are TGTGCCAGCAGCTTGATCGCGGGAAGCAATGAGCAGTTCTTC.

CDR3 sequence reads: CASSVAGYQETQYF. The CDR3 DNA is TGTGCCAGCAGCGTAGCTGGTTATCAAGAGACCCAGTACTTC. V gene TRBV9 combines with J gene TRBJ2-5; D is unclear. The CDR3 runs 14 residues. CDR1 SGDLS and CDR2 YYNGEE come from the germline V gene. Between the trimmed V and J ends, which lost 0 bases and 2 bases, there was a span of 8 bases.

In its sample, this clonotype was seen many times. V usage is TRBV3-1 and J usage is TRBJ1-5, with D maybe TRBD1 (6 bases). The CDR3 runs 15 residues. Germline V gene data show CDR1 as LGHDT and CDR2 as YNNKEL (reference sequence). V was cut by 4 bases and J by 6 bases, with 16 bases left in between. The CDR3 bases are TGTGCCAGCAGCCCACGTGGGGGGGGCCTTCAGCCCCAGCATTTT. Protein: CASSPRGGGLQPQHF. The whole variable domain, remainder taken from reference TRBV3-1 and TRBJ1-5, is DTAVSQTPKYLVTQMGNDKSIKCEQNLGHDTMYWYKQDSKKFLKIMFSYNNKELIINETVPNRFSPKSPDKAHLNLHINSLELGDSAVYFCASSPRGGGLQPQHFGDGTRLSIL.